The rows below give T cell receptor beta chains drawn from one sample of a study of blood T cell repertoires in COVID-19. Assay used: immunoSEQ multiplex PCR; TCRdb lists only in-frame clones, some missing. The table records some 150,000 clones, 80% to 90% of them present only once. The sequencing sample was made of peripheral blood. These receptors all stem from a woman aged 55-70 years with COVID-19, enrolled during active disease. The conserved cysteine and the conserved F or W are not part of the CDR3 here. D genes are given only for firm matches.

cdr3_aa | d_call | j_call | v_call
ASSYSLGAGYGYT | NA | TRBJ1-2 | TRBV6-5
ASSPQDRVNEKLF | TRBD1 | TRBJ1-4 | TRBV4-3
ASSSDYIRELF | NA | TRBJ2-2 | TRBV19
ASSLGGAHRTEAF | NA | TRBJ1-1 | TRBV19
ASSQDPGRGETQY | NA | TRBJ2-5 | TRBV14
ASSEGAGDGTGELF | TRBD2 | TRBJ2-2 | TRBV2
SASRQALF | NA | TRBJ1-1 | TRBV20-1
ASSITGGSPQH | TRBD1 | TRBJ1-5 | TRBV19
ASSRSGRMLRETQY | NA | TRBJ2-5 | TRBV3-1/TRBV3-2
ASSPQTRFDEQY | NA | TRBJ2-7 | TRBV7-2
ASSLLVASGTDTQY | NA | TRBJ2-3 | TRBV27
ASSFTAGEQF | NA | TRBJ2-1 | TRBV7-6
ASSGQAYEQY | NA | TRBJ2-7 | TRBV7-9
ATSHGTGGTDTQY | TRBD1 | TRBJ2-3 | TRBV24-1